This entry lists 13 T cell receptor beta chains sequenced from one sample in a study of T cells after yellow fever vaccination. MiXCR, run by TCRdb on the 5' RACE reads, gives a single entry per CDR3 protein. The repertoire holds 500,000 to 650,000 distinct CDR3 sequences, with 9% to 15% as singletons. The source was PBMCs, collected on the day of the yellow fever booster vaccination. These TCRs come from a man aged 25 to 45 who received the YFV17D yellow fever vaccine.

The CDR3 DNA sequence: TGTGCCAGCAGCGTTTCATTGGGGACAGGTGGCTACGAGCAGTACTTC. Its protein is CASSVSLGTGGYEQYF. The chain uses TRBV9 and TRBJ2-7; 8 bases match TRBD1. V shed 2 bases, J shed 3 bases, and the junction held 10 bases outside the gene matches. CDR1 is SGDLS and CDR2 is YYNGEE in the germline V gene. The CDR3 runs to 16 residues.

The rearrangement links TRBV7-9 to TRBJ1-5; D is undetermined. The CDR3 has 15 residues. CDR1 and CDR2 (germline): SEHNR, FQNEAQ (reference sequence). V lost 5 bases and J lost 4, with 15 bases in between. The CDR3 loop reads CASSLSSVGNQPQHF. The DNA of the CDR3 is TGTGCCAGCAGCCTTAGTAGTGTTGGGAATCAGCCCCAGCATTTT.

This clonotype was seen only a few times. V is TRBV12-3 or TRBV12-4 and J is TRBJ1-2; 7 bases map to TRBD1. The J segment lost 4 bases and the V segment lost 5 bases, leaving 7 bases of the junction unmatched. This CDR3 comprises 14 residues. CDR3 region: CASSQTGERYGYTF. Written as DNA, the CDR3 is TGTGCCAGCAGTCAAACAGGGGAACGCTATGGCTACACCTTC.

This clonotype has a count of ten or more. The chain has TRBV9 and TRBJ2-7; D is unclear. The CDR3 spans 12 residues. V was trimmed by 2 bases and J by 3 bases, leaving 6 bases between them. Germline values: CDR1 SGDLS, CDR2 YYNGEE. The CDR3, as DNA: TGTGCCAGCAGCGTTAACCACTACGAGCAGTACTTC. Translated: CASSVNHYEQYF.

There are a few counts of this clonotype. The V gene is TRBV5-1, the J gene TRBJ1-1, with 10 bases lining up with TRBD1. The junction had 4 bases not matched to a gene; V was cut back by 4 bases and J by 1 base. CDR3 length equals 15 residues. Germline assignment: CDR1 SGHRS and CDR2 YFSETQ. The CDR3 DNA sequence: TGCGCCAGCAGCATCAGACAGGGGGCGAACACTGAAGCTTTCTTT. It is translated as CASSIRQGANTEAFF.

This clonotype was seen only a few times. The chain carries TRBV20-1 and TRBJ2-2; D might be TRBD1 (5 bases). Germline CDR1 DFQATT, CDR2 SNEGSKA (reference sequence). The CDR3 loop spans 15 amino acids. V was trimmed by 2 bases and J by 5 bases, leaving 15 bases between them. The DNA for the CDR3 is TGCAGTGCTAGACAGGGTATCGCGACGACCGGGGAGCTGTTTTTT. Its protein product is CSARQGIATTGELFF.

The J gene is TRBJ2-7, the V gene TRBV6-5; D is undetermined. This CDR3 region has 15 residues. V was cut by 0 bases and J by 3 bases, with 12 bases left in between. The germline CDR1 and CDR2 sequences are MNHEY and SVGAGI. DNA for the CDR3: TGTGCCAGCAGTTACTCCTCCAGGCAGAGCTACGAGCAGTACTTC. It codes for CASSYSSRQSYEQYF.

About this clonotype itself: The germline gene is not matched at one end of the junction; a read error may be the cause. The chain employs TRBV20-1 and TRBJ2-7, with D perhaps TRBD1 (6 bases). Looked up from germline, CDR1 is DFQATT and CDR2 is SNEGSKA (reference sequence). CDR3 size: 14 residues. CDR3 region: CCARTQGPPYEQYF. In DNA, the CDR3 is TGCTGTGCTAGGACGCAGGGGCCGCCCTACGAGCAGTACTTC.

This sequence joins TRBV10-3 and TRBJ2-7, with D perhaps given as TRBD1 or TRBD2 (6 bases each). Trimming removed 1 base at V and 6 bases at J, with 16 bases between. The germline V gene encodes CDR1 ENHRY and CDR2 SYGVKD. This CDR3 is 15 amino acids long. The CDR3, as DNA: TGTGCCATCAGTGAGTGTAGGGGGGTTTCTTGCGAGCAGTACTTC. Residues: CAISECRGVSCEQYF.

This clonotype was detected only a few times. The J gene is TRBJ2-7, the V gene TRBV24-1; the D is unclear. V was shortened by 1 base and J by 3 bases, with 0 bases between the two germline ends. Per the germline V gene, CDR1 is KGHDR and CDR2 is SFDVKD. The CDR3 is 11 residues long. CDR3 nucleotide sequence: TGTGCCACCAGTGATTTCTACGAGCAGTACTTC. Translating gives CATSDFYEQYF.

This CDR3 is CASMFGSYTGELFF. For the CDR3, the DNA is TGTGCCAGTATGTTTGGCTCATACACCGGGGAGCTGTTTTTT. V and J are TRBV19 and TRBJ2-2; no firm D call. Germline CDR1 reads LNHDA; CDR2 reads SQIVND (reference sequence). The CDR3 extends over 14 amino acids. Trimming took off 7 bases at V and 3 bases at J, with 12 bases between the two ends.

The rearrangement uses TRBV6-2 or TRBV6-3 and TRBJ2-1; weak D call: TRBD2 (7 bases). V was clipped by 5 bases and J by 8 bases, with 16 bases between them. CDR3 length equals 14 residues. The germline V gene has CDR1 MNHEY and CDR2 SVGEGT. In DNA form, the CDR3 reads TGTGCCAGCAGTACATATGGGGGGGGCTATGAGCAGTTCTTC. It is translated as CASSTYGGGYEQFF.

The sample holds a few counts of this clonotype. This chain joins TRBV28 and TRBJ2-5; D unclear. This CDR3 has 13 residues. V dropped 3 bases and J dropped 3 bases, with 8 bases sitting between them. Germline loops: CDR1 MDHEN, CDR2 SYDVKM. CDR3 in DNA: TGTGCCAGCAGTTTCGCCCCCAAAGAGACCCAGTACTTC. It encodes CASSFAPKETQYF.